The 29 T cell receptor beta chains in this list originate from one sample, sequenced in a study of blood T cell repertoires in COVID-19. This table comes from immunoSEQ multiplex PCR, and its TCRdb copy is limited to in-frame clones, with some not included. The table has some 180,000 clones, more than 70% seen once. Sequencing was carried out using peripheral blood. These receptors were taken from a woman aged 60-70 years with acute or convalescent COVID-19.

This chain connects TRBV5-1 to TRBJ1-4; D perhaps matches TRBD1 (6 bases). This CDR3 is 16 amino acids long. Germline V gene sequence: CDR1 SGHRS, CDR2 YFSETQ. Trimming cost V 0 bases and J 3 bases, with 12 bases left between them. The DNA for the CDR3 is TGCGCCAGCAGCTTGGCTTCCAGGGGTGCTAATGAAAAACTGTTTTTT. Protein: CASSLASRGANEKLFF.

The chain has TRBV6-5 and TRBJ1-3; possible D gene TRBD1, 5 bases. The CDR3 is 13 amino acids. V gave up 6 bases and J gave up 3 bases, with 9 bases separating them. Germline assignment: CDR1 MNHEY and CDR2 SVGAGI. The CDR3 DNA follows: TGTGCCAGCAGGGGGCCGGATGGAAACACCATATATTTT. Its translation: CASRGPDGNTIYF.

The chain employs TRBV11-3 and TRBJ2-3; 11 nucleotides line up with TRBD2. The CDR3 runs to 18 residues. Germline V gene sequence: CDR1 SGHNT, CDR2 YENEEA. With V trimmed by 3 bases and J by 1 base, 9 bases remained unmatched. CDR3 loop: CASSLSSGRGWGTDTQYF. DNA of the CDR3: TGTGCCAGCAGCTTGAGTAGCGGGAGGGGCTGGGGCACAGATACGCAGTATTTT.

This rearrangement joins TRBV24-1 to TRBJ2-1, with D possibly TRBD2 on 5 matching bases. V lost 5 bases and J lost 10, with 11 bases in between. The CDR3 spans 12 residues. Germline V lookup: CDR1 KGHDR, CDR2 SFDVKD. The CDR3 DNA is TGTGCCACCAGTGCGGCGGGCTGGGAGCAGTTCTTC. The encoded protein is CATSAAGWEQFF.

CDR3 nucleotides: TGTGCCCAACCTACACAGGAGGGACTGGTGGGCTACACCTTC. It yields the protein CAQPTQEGLVGYTF. The genes are TRBV30 and TRBJ1-2, with D tentatively TRBD1 (5 bases). Trimming removed 8 bases at V and 8 bases at J, with 24 bases between. The CDR3 is made up of 14 amino acids. The germline gives CDR1 GTSNPN, CDR2 SVGIG (reference sequence).

Details on this clone: Other DNA sequences in this sample translate to the same CDR3. The chain recombines TRBV27 with TRBJ2-5; 7 bases line up with TRBD2. This CDR3 is built from 13 residues. CDR1 and CDR2 (germline): MNHEY, SMNVEV (reference sequence). The V segment lost 3 bases and the J segment 4 bases; nucleotides outside the gene matches: 2. The CDR3 DNA reads as TGTGCCAGCAGTTTCAGGGAGGGAGAGACCCAGTACTTC. Translated, it gives CASSFREGETQYF.

The chain uses TRBV15 and TRBJ1-2, with unresolved D. CDR1 is LNHNV and CDR2 is YYDKDF in the germline V gene (reference sequence). V shed 0 bases and J shed 9 bases, with 11 bases lying between them. There are 13 residues in the CDR3. The CDR3 loop reads CATSRDRVSRYTF. CDR3 nucleotide sequence: TGTGCCACCAGCAGAGATCGTGTGTCCCGCTACACCTTC.

CDR3 sequence (DNA): TGTGCCATCAGTGAGGGCGGGAGCTACAATGAGCAGTTCTTC. This codes for CAISEGGSYNEQFF. This chain uses TRBV10-3 with TRBJ2-1, with 7 bases fitting TRBD2. The CDR3 spans 14 residues. Trimming removed 2 bases from V and 3 bases from J; junction bases left unmatched: 1. CDR1 and CDR2 (germline): ENHRY, SYGVKD.

The chain links TRBV6-5 to TRBJ1-2, with D possibly being TRBD1 (5 bases). V gave up 7 bases and J gave up 6 bases, with 21 bases separating them. The CDR3 covers 15 residues. From germline, CDR1 is MNHEY and CDR2 SVGAGI. CDR3 in amino acids: CASTNGGYGLNGYTF. CDR3 coding DNA: TGTGCCAGCACCAACGGGGGATATGGGCTGAATGGCTACACCTTC.

The V and J genes are TRBV3-1 (or the pseudogene TRBV3-2) and TRBJ2-5, with D perhaps matching TRBD1 (5 bases). Trimming pared 6 bases from V and 4 bases from J, leaving 12 bases between. Looked up from germline, CDR1 is LGHDT and CDR2 is YNNKEL (reference sequence). This CDR3 contains 13 residues. In DNA form, the CDR3 reads TGTGCCAGCAGGACAGTGGCTGCAGAGACCCAGTACTTC. Its translation: CASRTVAAETQYF.

Here the CDR3 reads CASSLNYGYTF. The CDR3 nucleotides are TGTGCCAGCAGCCTCAACTATGGCTACACCTTC. The chain joins TRBV6-5 to TRBJ1-2; D gene uncertain. Germline assignment: CDR1 MNHEY and CDR2 SVGAGI. This CDR3 region has 11 residues. The V gene lost 6 bases and the J gene lost 2 bases, with 4 bases spanning the gap.

CDR3 nucleotides: TGTGCCAGCAGTTCTAAACAGGGAGCCAATTCACCCCTCCACTTT. Encoded protein: CASSSKQGANSPLHF. This chain joins TRBV6-5 and TRBJ1-6; perhaps TRBD1 as D (6 bases). Trimming cost V 4 bases and J 7 bases, with 14 bases left between them. There are 15 residues in the CDR3. Per germline, CDR1 MNHEY and CDR2 SVGAGI.

The chain carries TRBV10-3 and TRBJ2-1; TRBD2 might be the D (5 bases). This CDR3 is built from 13 residues. V was shortened by 6 bases and J by 0 bases, with 6 bases between the two germline ends. From germline, CDR1 is ENHRY and CDR2 SYGVKD. The CDR3 is CAISGLSYNEQFF. For the CDR3, the DNA is TGTGCCATCAGCGGACTCTCCTACAATGAGCAGTTCTTC.

The rearrangement joins TRBV9 to TRBJ2-5, with D possibly TRBD2 on 7 matching bases. The CDR3 has 16 amino acids. The V end was cut by 0 bases, the J end by 4 bases, with 16 bases between. CDR1 is SGDLS and CDR2 is YYNGEE in the germline V gene. The CDR3 is CASSVGEGVLIETQYF. DNA for the CDR3: TGTGCCAGCAGCGTAGGGGAGGGGGTGCTAATAGAGACCCAGTACTTC.

The V gene is TRBV9, the J gene TRBJ2-1; possibly TRBD2 for D (5 bases). The germline gives CDR1 SGDLS, CDR2 YYNGEE. The length of the CDR3 is 15 residues. The ends were cut back, 1 base at V and 0 bases at J, with 8 bases in the middle. The chain's CDR3 is CASSVNGLSYNEQFF. In DNA, the CDR3 is TGTGCCAGCAGCGTAAATGGACTCTCCTACAATGAGCAGTTCTTC.

The chain couples TRBV14 to TRBJ1-6; 10 nucleotides line up with TRBD1. The CDR3 is 14 residues long. Germline V lookup: CDR1 SGHDN, CDR2 FVKESK. The ends lost 5 bases at V and 9 bases at J; junction bases unmatched: 4. In DNA form, the CDR3 reads TGTGCCAGCAGCACCGGGACAGGGGCTTCACCCCTCCACTTT. It is translated as CASSTGTGASPLHF.

The chain joins TRBV9 to TRBJ1-6; no reliable D call. In germline, CDR1 is SGDLS, CDR2 YYNGEE. The ends were cut back, 0 bases at V and 10 bases at J, with 5 bases in the middle. The CDR3 length is 12 residues. Written as DNA, the CDR3 is TGTGCCAGCAGCGTAGGAGGGTCACCCCTCCACTTT. Its protein product is CASSVGGSPLHF.

The CDR3 nucleotides are TGTGCCAGCAGTAGGGGCGGGACTAGTCGCTACGAGCAGTACTTC. Protein: CASSRGGTSRYEQYF. The genes are TRBV28 and TRBJ2-7, with 8 nucleotides matching TRBD2. CDR3 length: 15 residues. The V and J ends lost 5 bases and 3 bases, in that order; junction bases with no gene match: 9. Germline V gene lookup returns CDR1 MDHEN and CDR2 SYDVKM.

The chain has TRBV18 and TRBJ1-1; the match to TRBD1 covers 8 bases. Trimming cost V 5 bases and J 2 bases; bases outside gene matches: 4. Germline V gives CDR1 KGHSH, CDR2 LQKENI. This CDR3 is built from 14 residues. CDR3 nucleotides: TGTGCCAGCTCAAGGGACAGGCTTAACACTGAAGCTTTCTTT. Amino acids: CASSRDRLNTEAFF.

The count of this clone is one. The chain couples TRBV10-3 to TRBJ2-3; 8 bases agree with TRBD2. J gave up 0 bases and V 6 bases, and 11 bases lay outside the gene matches. In germline, CDR1 is ENHRY, CDR2 SYGVKD. CDR3 length: 17 amino acids. CDR3: CAISARASGGSTDTQYF. In DNA form, the CDR3 reads TGTGCCATCAGCGCCCGGGCGAGCGGGGGTAGCACAGATACGCAGTATTTT.

In this sample, this clone turned up once. The V and J genes are TRBV5-1 and TRBJ1-1; a weak D match, TRBD1 (6 bases). CDR3 length equals 16 residues. Germline CDR1 and CDR2: SGHRS and YFSETQ. Trimming took off 0 bases at V and 6 bases at J, with 18 bases between the two ends. The CDR3 spells CASSLGGRGRVAEAFF. The CDR3 DNA sequence: TGCGCCAGCAGCTTGGGGGGCAGGGGAAGAGTGGCTGAAGCTTTCTTT.

The chain joins TRBV5-1 to TRBJ2-7; D may be TRBD2 (5 bases). Germline V gene lookup returns CDR1 SGHRS and CDR2 YFSETQ. V lost 0 bases, J lost 0 bases, and 7 bases lay in between. The CDR3 runs to 14 residues. The CDR3 here is CASSLERSSYEQYF. CDR3 nucleotides: TGCGCCAGCAGCTTGGAGCGGAGCTCCTACGAGCAGTACTTC. The full variable domain, its missing parts supplied by reference TRBV5-1 and TRBJ2-7, is KAGVTQTPRYLIKTRGQQVTLSCSPISGHRSVSWYQQTPGQGLQFLFEYFSETQRNKGNFPGRFSGRQFSNSRSEMNVSTLELGDSALYLCASSLERSSYEQYFGPGTRLTVT.

This chain joins TRBV14 and TRBJ1-1; a possible D gene is TRBD1 (5 bases). Germline V gene data show CDR1 as SGHDN and CDR2 as FVKESK. The CDR3 covers 15 residues. V was shortened by 1 base and J by 6 bases, with 15 bases between the two germline ends. The DNA for the CDR3 is TGTGCCAGCAGCCAAGTGGGGGGGGTTTACGCTGAAGCTTTCTTT. This gives the protein CASSQVGGVYAEAFF.

The chain carries TRBV15 and TRBJ2-5; 7 nucleotides line up with TRBD2. The V segment lost 8 bases and the J segment 7 bases; nucleotides outside the gene matches: 4. The CDR3 totals 11 residues. Germline loops: CDR1 LNHNV, CDR2 YYDKDF (reference sequence). The CDR3 nucleotides read TGTGCCACCGGGGACTATTGGACCCAGTACTTC. Protein product: CATGDYWTQYF. Combining the CDR3 with reference TRBV15 and TRBJ2-5 gives the whole variable domain DAMVIQNPRYQVTQFGKPVTLSCSQTLNHNVMYWYQQKSSQAPKLLFHYYDKDFNNEADTPDNFQSRRPNTSFCFLDIRSPGLGDTAMYLCATGDYWTQYFGPGTRLLVL.

This clone was detected a few times. The sample contains more than one DNA sequence encoding this CDR3. The rearrangement joins TRBV7-3 to TRBJ2-3; 7 bases are shared with TRBD2. Germline CDR1 reads SGHTA; CDR2 reads FQGTGA. The CDR3 has 14 residues. V lost 2 bases to trimming and J lost 2 bases; unmatched junction nucleotides: 1. The CDR3 region is CASSLGTTTDTQYF. For the CDR3, the DNA is TGTGCCAGCAGCTTAGGGACTACCACAGATACGCAGTATTTT. The full variable domain, in which reference TRBV7-3 and TRBJ2-3 provide the parts outside the CDR3, is GAGVSQTPSNKVTEKGKYVELRCDPISGHTALYWYRQSLGQGPEFLIYFQGTGAADDSGLPNDRFFAVRPEGSVSTLKIQRTERGDSAVYLCASSLGTTTDTQYFGPGTRLTVL.

The chain couples TRBV6-5 to TRBJ1-2, with a possible D match to TRBD1 (6 bases). V was cut by 7 bases and J by 3 bases, with 18 bases left in between. From germline, CDR1 is MNHEY and CDR2 SVGAGI. CDR3 length: 15 amino acids. The DNA of the CDR3 is TGTGCCAGCACCCTTGGGGGCGCTGGTGACTATGGCTACACCTTC. It encodes CASTLGGAGDYGYTF.

This clone counts as medium-sized. The rearrangement joins TRBV28 to TRBJ2-3; 7 bases line up with TRBD2. CDR1 and CDR2 (germline): MDHEN, SYDVKM. The CDR3 extends over 16 amino acids. V was clipped by 0 bases and J by 5 bases; unmatched bases: 8. The CDR3, as DNA: TGTGCCAGCAGTTTATGGGAGGGAGGGCCTGGAGATACGCAGTATTTT. Amino acid sequence: CASSLWEGGPGDTQYF.

This sequence joins TRBV9 and TRBJ2-1; D gene uncertain. The germline CDR1 and CDR2 sequences are SGDLS and YYNGEE. V gave up 4 bases and J gave up 3 bases, with 5 bases separating them. The CDR3 spans 12 residues. Written as DNA, the CDR3 is TGTGCCAGCAGCACTAACTACAATGAGCAGTTCTTC. This encodes CASSTNYNEQFF. Variable domain in full (rest from reference TRBV9 and TRBJ2-1): DSGVTQTPKHLITATGQRVTLRCSPRSGDLSVYWYQQSLDQGLQFLIQYYNGEERAKGNILERFSAQQFPDLHSELNLSSLELGDSALYFCASSTNYNEQFFGPGTRLTVL.

The V and J genes are TRBV4-2 and TRBJ2-1; 15 bases align to TRBD2. The CDR3 runs to 16 residues. The J segment lost 5 bases and the V segment lost 5 bases, leaving 4 bases of the junction unmatched. Germline values: CDR1 LGHNA, CDR2 YNFKEQ. The CDR3 loop is CASSSRTSGRDNEQFF. CDR3 in DNA: TGTGCCAGCAGCTCCCGGACTAGCGGGAGGGACAATGAGCAGTTCTTC.